These T cell receptor beta chains were read from a single sample in a study of T cell responses to AZD1222 COVID-19 vaccine. Sequencing was performed with immunoSEQ multiplex PCR; in TCRdb, only in-frame clones are kept and a portion is missing. Of some 170,000 clones in the sample, roughly 90% were seen once. The source material was peripheral blood, sampled 28 days after the second AZD1222 dose. These receptor sequences come from an adult who received the AZD1222 COVID-19 vaccine. Each CDR3 is given with its conserved first and last residue. Fields, in order: J gene, clone size, D gene, V gene, CDR3 protein, CDR3 DNA. The D gene is left open where the match is weak. Clone size is stated in some rows and not others, as once, few, many or a class when expanded.

>TRBJ1-3|.|.|TRBV14
CAWGASGNTIYF
TGTGCGTGGGGAGCCTCTGGAAACACCATATATTTT
>TRBJ1-5|.|TRBD1|TRBV3-1/TRBV3-2
CASSPRAGGNQPQHF
TGTGCCAGCAGCCCCCGGGCAGGGGGAAATCAGCCCCAGCATTTT
>TRBJ2-7|.|.|TRBV6-5
CASRIGDYEQYF
TGTGCCAGCAGGATAGGAGACTACGAGCAGTACTTC
>TRBJ2-4|.|.|TRBV5-5
CASSLGGLVQQYF
TGTGCCAGCAGCTTGGGGGGATTGGTTCAACAGTACTTC
>TRBJ2-1|once|.|TRBV2
CATVPPEKGPNEQFF
TGTGCCACCGTCCCCCCGGAGAAGGGTCCCAATGAGCAGTTCTTC
>TRBJ1-2|.|.|TRBV9
CASSGRFAANYGYTF
TGTGCCAGCAGCGGGCGGTTTGCAGCTAACTATGGCTACACCTTC
>TRBJ1-2|.|TRBD1|TRBV6-5
CASRTGTVDVRGYTF
TGTGCCAGCAGAACCGGGACAGTTGACGTTCGTGGCTACACCTTC
>TRBJ1-5|.|.|TRBV18
CASSPDQNQPQHF
TGTGCCAGCTCACCGGATCAAAATCAGCCCCAGCATTTT
>TRBJ1-3|.|.|TRBV7-3
CASSSGPSGNTIYF
TGTGCCAGCAGCTCGGGGCCCTCTGGAAACACCATATATTTT
>TRBJ2-7|.|.|TRBV3-1/TRBV3-2
CASSQLQGRSLNEQYF
TGTGCCAGCAGCCAGCTACAGGGGAGGTCTTTAAACGAGCAGTACTTC
>TRBJ1-5|.|.|TRBV11-2
CASSLGLRQPQHF
TGTGCCAGCAGCTTAGGCCTTAGACAGCCCCAGCATTTT
>TRBJ2-5|.|TRBD2|TRBV10-3
CAISESVSGGLLETQYF
TGTGCCATCAGTGAGTCGGTTAGCGGGGGGTTGTTGGAGACCCAGTACTTC
>TRBJ2-3|.|.|TRBV12-5
CASGFRIQGAGTDTQYF
TGTGCTAGTGGTTTTCGGATACAGGGAGCTGGCACAGATACGCAGTATTTT
>TRBJ2-7|.|.|TRBV28
CASKKGLGGRRGTYEQYF
TGTGCCAGCAAGAAGGGACTGGGGGGGCGGCGGGGAACCTACGAGCAGTACTTC
>TRBJ1-5|.|TRBD1|TRBV12-5
CASGAGTGDQPQHF
TGTGCTAGTGGCGCAGGGACAGGGGATCAGCCCCAGCATTTT
>TRBJ2-3|.|.|TRBV10-3
CAISDRTDTQYF
TGTGCCATCAGCGACAGAACAGATACGCAGTATTTT
>TRBJ2-2|few|.|TRBV9
CASSPPRGQFTTGELFF
TGTGCCAGCAGTCCTCCCCGGGGGCAGTTCACCACCGGGGAGCTGTTTTTT
>TRBJ1-4|.|TRBD1|TRBV18
CASSPSGTGVEKLFF
TGTGCCAGCTCACCATCCGGGACAGGGGTTGAAAAACTGTTTTTT
>TRBJ1-3|medium-sized|TRBD1|TRBV6-5
CAAGTVISSGNTIYF
TGTGCCGCCGGGACAGTGATTAGCTCTGGAAACACCATATATTTT
>TRBJ2-6|.|TRBD1|TRBV19
CASRRTGDSGANVLTF
TGTGCCAGTAGGAGGACAGGGGATTCTGGGGCCAACGTCCTGACTTTC
>TRBJ2-2|.|.|TRBV29-1
CSVQGENTGELFF
TGCAGCGTTCAAGGGGAGAACACCGGGGAGCTGTTTTTT
>TRBJ2-5|.|TRBD2|TRBV29-1
CSYRTSLETQYF
TGCAGCTACCGGACTAGCTTGGAGACCCAGTACTTC
>TRBJ1-1|.|.|TRBV30
CAYSTGYYEAFF
TGTGCCTATTCAACAGGGTATTATGAAGCTTTCTTT
>TRBJ2-2|.|.|TRBV5-1
CASSTLTGTTGELFF
TGCGCCAGCAGCACCCTGACAGGGACTACCGGGGAGCTGTTTTTT
>TRBJ2-6|.|.|TRBV6-1
CASSEAEGGANVLTF
TGTGCCAGCAGTGAAGCGGAGGGTGGGGCCAACGTCCTGACTTTC
>TRBJ2-1|.|.|TRBV11-2
CASSSRSDSSYNEQFF
TGTGCCAGCAGCTCCCGGTCGGATAGCTCCTACAATGAGCAGTTCTTC
>TRBJ1-2|.|.|TRBV4-1
CASSGPGTRDGYTF
TGCGCCAGCAGCGGGCCGGGAACCAGAGATGGCTACACCTTC
>TRBJ1-1|.|.|TRBV5-1
CASSGQPSSTEAFF
TGCGCCAGCAGCGGACAGCCCTCCTCTACTGAAGCTTTCTTT
>TRBJ1-6|.|.|TRBV6-6
CASSKEDRNNSPLHF
TGTGCCAGCAGCAAAGAAGACCGGAATAATTCACCCCTCCACTTT
>TRBJ1-3|.|.|TRBV2
CASSDRVASGNTIYF
TGTGCCAGCAGTGATCGGGTAGCCTCTGGAAACACCATATATTTT
>TRBJ2-1|.|.|TRBV30
CAWSVTRTPIF
TGTGCCTGGAGTGTTACACGGACCCCCATCTTC
>TRBJ2-3|once|.|TRBV11-2
CASNPSPTDTQYF
TGTGCCAGCAACCCCTCACCCACAGATACGCAGTATTTT
>TRBJ2-5|.|.|TRBV7-9
CASSFSRDTETQYF
TGTGCCAGCAGCTTCAGTCGGGACACAGAGACCCAGTACTTC
>TRBJ2-5|.|TRBD2|TRBV30
CAWSSGLADQETQYF
TGTGCCTGGAGTTCGGGACTAGCGGACCAAGAGACCCAGTACTTC
>TRBJ1-5|.|.|TRBV7-2
CASSLSSITYNQPQHF
TGTGCCAGCAGCTTAAGCTCCATTACCTACAATCAGCCCCAGCATTTT
>TRBJ2-5|.|.|TRBV11-2
CASTVRGASPQETQYF
TGTGCCAGCACGGTGAGGGGGGCCAGCCCCCAAGAGACCCAGTACTTC
>TRBJ1-5|many|TRBD1|TRBV27
CASSPNRGHQPQHF
TGTGCCAGCAGTCCCAACAGGGGGCATCAGCCCCAGCATTTT
>TRBJ1-1|once|.|TRBV19
CASSIGMEGLNTEAFF
TGTGCCAGTAGTATCGGTATGGAGGGGCTGAACACTGAAGCTTTCTTT
>TRBJ1-2|.|.|TRBV19
CASSYMPGGGYTF
TGTGCCAGTAGTTACATGCCCGGGGGTGGCTACACCTTC
>TRBJ1-6|.|.|TRBV15
CATSRDFTGLGSPLHF
TGTGCCACCAGCAGAGACTTTACAGGTTTGGGTTCACCCCTCCACTTT
>TRBJ1-5|.|.|TRBV3-1/TRBV3-2
CASSHTDQPQHF
TGTGCCAGCAGCCATACGGATCAGCCCCAGCATTTT
>TRBJ1-2|.|.|TRBV14
CASSQEKRVFNYGYTF
TGTGCCAGCAGCCAAGAGAAAAGGGTATTTAACTATGGCTACACCTTC
>TRBJ1-5|.|.|TRBV28
CASAGAEILLGQPQHF
TGTGCCAGCGCTGGGGCTGAAATCCTGCTGGGTCAGCCCCAGCATTTT
>TRBJ2-1|.|.|TRBV3-1/TRBV3-2
CASSQSGGEQFF
TGTGCCAGCAGCCAATCTGGAGGTGAGCAGTTCTTC
>TRBJ1-2|.|.|TRBV3-1/TRBV3-2
CASSQFQLGPANGYTF
TGTGCCAGCAGCCAATTTCAACTGGGACCCGCGAATGGCTACACCTTC
>TRBJ2-7|.|.|TRBV7-2
CASSLDERKFYEQYF
TGTGCCAGCAGCTTAGATGAGCGGAAATTCTACGAGCAGTACTTC
>TRBJ1-3|once|.|TRBV3-1/TRBV3-2
CASSQGVLSGNTIYF
TGTGCCAGCAGCCAAGGAGTCCTCTCTGGAAACACCATATATTTT
>TRBJ1-2|.|.|TRBV7-2
CASSLSGGLGYGYTF
TGTGCCAGCAGCTTAAGCGGGGGGCTAGGCTATGGCTACACCTTC
>TRBJ1-6|.|.|TRBV3-1/TRBV3-2
CASSPLHSYNSPLHF
TGTGCCAGCAGCCCCCTACACTCCTATAATTCACCCCTCCACTTT
>TRBJ2-7|few|.|TRBV4-2
CASSSRGGSYEQYF
TGTGCCAGCAGCTCTAGGGGAGGTTCCTACGAGCAGTACTTC
>TRBJ1-2|.|TRBD1|TRBV7-2
CASSLILGGAGGYTF
TGTGCCAGCAGCTTAATTTTAGGGGGCGCTGGTGGCTACACCTTC
>TRBJ2-7|.|.|TRBV6-5
CASRAASSYEQYF
TGTGCCAGCCGGGCTGCATCTTCCTACGAGCAGTACTTC
>TRBJ1-5|.|TRBD1|TRBV19
CASSYDRGSHQPQHF
TGTGCCAGTAGCTACGACAGGGGATCCCATCAGCCCCAGCATTTT